The following is a T cell receptor beta chain sequence with its context. Its antigen remains unknown. The data are from a study of T cell responses to AZD1222 COVID-19 vaccine. Whole-study findings and limits: Donors were largely white British and mainly female; clonal diversity was possibly underestimated. With dominance at 160-218 and 743-854, vaccine-associated CD4 TCRs spanned spike.

Germline lookup yields CDR1 SGDLS and CDR2 YYNGEE. The length of the CDR3 is 14 residues. V was cut by 0 bases and J by 4 bases, with 10 bases left in between. Pooled samples include second doses given at about 4 or 12 weeks. The assay was immunoSEQ multiplex PCR, and TCRdb's table has in-frame clones only and misses some. The sample has some 180,000 clones; 85% to 95% are singletons. This clonotype originated in an adult who received the AZD1222 COVID-19 vaccine. The material sequenced was peripheral blood, taken 28 days after the second AZD1222 dose. The rearrangement links TRBV9 to TRBJ1-2; D possibly corresponds to TRBD1 (5 bases). The chain's CDR3 is CASSVAQVGYGYTF. The CDR3 DNA sequence: TGTGCCAGCAGCGTAGCACAGGTTGGCTATGGCTACACCTTC.